These 25 T cell receptor beta chains originate from one sample sequenced in a study of metastatic and nonmetastatic thyroid tumors. No patient had received any treatment before thyroid surgery. TCRdb reanalyzed the PCR reads via MiXCR. The sample records about 25,000 clones, roughly 19% being singletons. The sample comprised blood. Every receptor here comes from a male donor with papillary thyroid cancer or a benign thyroid nodule (not recorded which). Some clones in this sample may be carry-over from other donors' samples.

To note about this clone: A read error may account for a junction end that differs from germline. The rearrangement joins TRBV7-2 to TRBJ2-5, with D perhaps assigned TRBD1 or TRBD2 (5 bases each). Germline V gene data show CDR1 as SGHTA and CDR2 as FQGNSA. This CDR3 region has 12 residues. This CDR3 is CASSLVRDPPIF. The DNA of the CDR3 is TGTGCCAGCAGCTTAGTACGGGACCCCCCGATCTTC.

This clone was observed many times. Other DNA sequences in the sample encode the same CDR3. The chain couples TRBV18 to TRBJ2-5; 9 bases line up with TRBD1. The CDR3 totals 15 residues. Germline CDR1 is KGHSH and CDR2 is LQKENI. With 6 bases clipped from V and 5 bases from J, the junction kept 10 bases outside the gene matches. DNA of the CDR3: TGTGCCAGCTCGCCGGGGACAGGGAGCTCTGAGACCCAGTACTTC. As protein: CASSPGTGSSETQYF.

This clone was seen at least ten times. The V and J genes are TRBV30 and TRBJ2-2; D might be TRBD1 (5 bases). The CDR3 extends over 16 amino acids. The germline V gene has CDR1 GTSNPN and CDR2 SVGIG (reference sequence). The V and J ends lost 0 bases and 1 base respectively, with 12 bases between them. The CDR3: CAWSVKPGWNTGELFF. The CDR3 DNA sequence: TGTGCCTGGAGTGTAAAACCAGGGTGGAACACCGGGGAGCTGTTTTTT.

This clone was counted ten times or more. The chain joins TRBV9 to TRBJ1-1; D gene unclear. V shed 2 bases and J shed 0 bases, with 8 bases lying between them. This CDR3 spans 14 amino acids. CDR1 and CDR2 (germline): SGDLS, YYNGEE. This CDR3 is CASSVTGMNTEAFF. DNA for the CDR3: TGTGCCAGCAGCGTGACTGGGATGAACACTGAAGCTTTCTTT.

Many counts were recorded for this clone. The chain employs TRBV4-2 and TRBJ2-1; D is possibly TRBD1 (6 bases). CDR1 is LGHNA and CDR2 is YNFKEQ in the germline V gene. The CDR3 length is 15 residues. Trimming removed 3 bases at V and 6 bases at J, with 15 bases between. The CDR3 nucleotides are TGTGCCAGCAGCCAGGAAGAGGGGGAGAGCAATGAGCAGTTCTTC. This gives the protein CASSQEEGESNEQFF.

This clone was observed at least ten times. This same CDR3 is encoded by further DNA sequences in the sample. This chain joins TRBV19 and TRBJ1-3; D ambiguous. The CDR3 extends over 14 amino acids. Trimming took 3 bases from V and 0 from J, leaving 6 bases between them. The germline V gene encodes CDR1 LNHDA and CDR2 SQIVND (reference sequence). The chain's CDR3 is CASSMALSGNTIYF. Here the CDR3 DNA reads TGTGCCAGTAGTATGGCCCTCTCTGGAAACACCATATATTTT.

Many counts were recorded for this clone. V gene TRBV6-1 combines with J gene TRBJ2-1; TRBD2 agrees at 9 bases. The CDR3 covers 15 residues. Germline CDR1 and CDR2: MNHNS and SASEGT. The trim removed 6 bases at V and 2 bases at J, leaving 5 bases unmatched. The CDR3 region has the DNA TGTGCCAGCAGAATAGCGGGAGATCCCTACAATGAGCAGTTCTTC. The encoded protein is CASRIAGDPYNEQFF.

Details on this clone: At one boundary the junction diverges from the germline segment, which might be a read error. The chain carries TRBV25-1 and TRBJ2-3, with D perhaps TRBD1 or TRBD2 (5 bases each). Germline V CDR1 and CDR2: MGHDK, SYGVNS. CDR3 length equals 17 residues. The CDR3 is CAGSELQTASSTHTQYF. The CDR3 bases are TGTGCCGGCAGTGAACTCCAGACAGCTTCTAGCACACATACGCAGTATTTT. Using reference TRBV25-1 and TRBJ2-3 for the parts outside the CDR3, the full variable domain is EADIYQTPRYLVIGTGKKITLECSQTMGHDKMYWYQQDPGMELHLIHYSYGVNSTEKGDLSSESTVSRIRTEHFPLTLESARPSHTSQYLCAGSELQTASSTHTQYFGPGTRLTVL.

Many counts were recorded for this clone. V is TRBV7-9 and J is TRBJ2-3; TRBD2 might be the D (5 bases). V lost 3 bases to trimming and J lost 1 base, with 11 bases between them. Germline V gene lookup returns CDR1 SEHNR and CDR2 FQNEAQ (reference sequence). The CDR3 totals 15 residues. CDR3 in DNA: TGTGCCAGCAGCTTCATGGTGGAGGGCACAGATACGCAGTATTTT. Translation: CASSFMVEGTDTQYF.

This clone has at least ten counts. The gene calls are TRBV4-1 and TRBJ1-1, with D hard to call. The germline V gene encodes CDR1 MGHRA and CDR2 YSYEKL. The CDR3 has 17 amino acids. Between the trimmed V and J ends, which lost 0 bases and 0 bases, there was a span of 14 bases. CDR3 in amino acids: CASSQDLMGPLNTEAFF. Here the CDR3 DNA reads TGCGCCAGCAGCCAAGATCTTATGGGTCCCCTGAACACTGAAGCTTTCTTT.

In its sample, this clone was seen many times. The chain recombines TRBV27 with TRBJ2-3, with D possibly called TRBD1 or TRBD2 (6 bases each). With 2 bases removed from V and 2 bases from J, the gap between germline ends came to 17 bases. The CDR3 extends over 17 amino acids. In germline, CDR1 is MNHEY, CDR2 SMNVEV (reference sequence). CDR3 DNA: TGTGCCAGCAGTTTAAAAAGGCCGGGGGCATTCACAGATACGCAGTATTTT. It is translated as CASSLKRPGAFTDTQYF.

This rearrangement joins TRBV6-1 to TRBJ1-3, with no clear D. The germline gives CDR1 MNHNS, CDR2 SASEGT. The CDR3 has 13 amino acids. V lost 8 bases to trimming and J lost 4 bases, with 12 bases between them. The CDR3 bases are TGTGCCAGCTGTATGCATATCGGAAACACCATATATTTT. It yields the protein CASCMHIGNTIYF.

This clone occurred many times. With a much larger clone just one base away, this may be a read error. The chain employs TRBV6-5 and TRBJ2-1; D is undetermined. V lost 8 bases to trimming and J lost 0 bases, with 20 bases between them. The CDR3 is made up of 17 amino acids. Per germline, CDR1 MNHEY and CDR2 SVGAGI. The DNA of the CDR3 is TGTGCCAGCCAGCAGCCCGGACGCCCGAGCTCCTACAATGAGCAGTTCTTC. The encoded protein is CASQQPGRPSSYNEQFF.

This clone showed up many times. The V call is TRBV12-3 or TRBV12-4, the J call TRBJ1-1; D ambiguous. CDR3 length: 13 amino acids. V was trimmed by 6 bases and J by 1 base, leaving 9 bases between them. The CDR3 loop reads CASRRGRNTEAFF. DNA for the CDR3: TGTGCCAGCAGACGAGGACGGAACACTGAAGCTTTCTTT.

About this clone: Its ends do not fully match the called genes, so a read error is possible. The chain combines TRBV29-1 with TRBJ1-5, with TRBD1 matching 7 bases. CDR3 length equals 16 residues. In germline, CDR1 is SQVTM, CDR2 ANQGSEA. Written as DNA, the CDR3 is TGCAGCGTTGGACCCATCAGGGGGAGTAGCAATCAGCCCCAGAATTTT. Translation: CSVGPIRGSSNQPQNF.

This clone counts as medium-sized. This CDR3 is also generated by other DNA sequences in the sample. The V call is TRBV15, the J call TRBJ1-3; D perhaps matches TRBD1 (5 bases). This CDR3 is built from 15 residues. CDR1 and CDR2 (germline): LNHNV, YYDKDF (reference sequence). V was trimmed by 0 bases and J by 7 bases, leaving 13 bases between them. The CDR3 bases are TGTGCCACCAGCAGAGAATTACAGGATTGGAACACCATATATTTT. It codes for CATSRELQDWNTIYF. The entire variable domain, with the rest obtained from reference TRBV15 and TRBJ1-3, is as follows: DAMVIQNPRYQVTQFGKPVTLSCSQTLNHNVMYWYQQKSSQAPKLLFHYYDKDFNNEADTPDNFQSRRPNTSFCFLDIRSPGLGDTAMYLCATSRELQDWNTIYFGEGSWLTVV.

The chain is built from TRBV20-1 and TRBJ2-1, with 10 bases that match TRBD2. The V gene's germline CDR1 is DFQATT and CDR2 SNEGSKA (reference sequence). J gave up 7 bases and V 5 bases, and 8 bases lay outside the gene matches. CDR3 length: 14 residues. The CDR3: CSAEGTSDGNEQFF. CDR3 bases: TGCAGTGCTGAGGGGACTAGCGACGGTAATGAGCAGTTCTTC.

This clone was observed many times. The chain links TRBV5-1 to TRBJ2-1, with TRBD2 identical over 8 bases. Germline trimming cut 1 base from V and 8 bases from J; bases unmatched to any gene: 2. Germline V gene data show CDR1 as SGHRS and CDR2 as YFSETQ. This CDR3 region has 13 residues. CDR3 amino acids: CASSLSGGHEQFF. As DNA, the CDR3 is TGCGCCAGCAGCTTGAGCGGGGGCCATGAGCAGTTCTTC. Based on the CDR3 plus reference TRBV5-1 and TRBJ2-1, the full variable domain is KAGVTQTPRYLIKTRGQQVTLSCSPISGHRSVSWYQQTPGQGLQFLFEYFSETQRNKGNFPGRFSGRQFSNSRSEMNVSTLELGDSALYLCASSLSGGHEQFFGPGTRLTVL.

There are many counts of this clone. V and J are TRBV19 and TRBJ1-1; D uncertain. The CDR3 runs to 14 residues. Germline V gene lookup returns CDR1 LNHDA and CDR2 SQIVND (reference sequence). V was pared by 7 bases and J by 0 bases, with 12 bases between. CDR3 residues: CASKYRNLNTEAFF. The CDR3, as DNA: TGTGCCAGTAAGTATAGGAATTTGAACACTGAAGCTTTCTTT. Drawing the rest from reference TRBV19 and TRBJ1-1, the complete variable domain is DGGITQSPKYLFRKEGQNVTLSCEQNLNHDAMYWYRQDPGQGLRLIYYSQIVNDFQKGDIAEGYSVSREKKESFPLTVTSAQKNPTAFYLCASKYRNLNTEAFFGQGTRLTVV.

Turning to this clone: A much larger clone is a single base away; this may be a read error. Other DNA sequences in the sample encode the same CDR3. CDR3 loop: CASSESTDTQYF. Here the CDR3 DNA reads TGTGCCAGCAGTGAGAGCACAGATACGCAGTATTTT. This rearrangement joins TRBV2 to TRBJ2-3; D call uncertain. Germline V gene lookup returns CDR1 SNHLY and CDR2 FYNNEI. Trimming removed 3 bases at V and 0 bases at J, with 1 base between. The CDR3 covers 12 residues.

This clone appeared many times. In DNA form, the CDR3 reads TGTGCCACCAGTGATTCCGGACTAGGGGAAGAGACCCAGTACTTC. Amino acid sequence: CATSDSGLGEETQYF. The chain couples TRBV24-1 to TRBJ2-5; TRBD2 matches 7 bases. V gave up 2 bases and J gave up 3 bases; unmatched junction bases: 5. The CDR3 extends over 15 amino acids. Germline-derived CDR1 and CDR2 are KGHDR and SFDVKD.

This clone was observed at least ten times. V and J are TRBV5-1 and TRBJ2-7; D possibly corresponds to TRBD2 (5 bases). Germline loops: CDR1 SGHRS, CDR2 YFSETQ. Trimming removed 3 bases at V and 3 bases at J, with 10 bases between. The length of the CDR3 is 13 residues. Here the CDR3 DNA reads TGCGCCAGCAGCTGGACTGGGGTCTACGAGCAGTACTTC. Translated, it gives CASSWTGVYEQYF.

This clone has a count of ten or more. The chain carries TRBV29-1 and TRBJ2-7; D assignment may be TRBD1 or TRBD2 (6 bases each). Germline CDR1 reads SQVTM; CDR2 reads ANQGSEA. The CDR3 covers 14 residues. V dropped 5 bases and J dropped 3 bases, with 17 bases sitting between them. CDR3 residues: CSVTGAGAFYEQYF. The CDR3 DNA is TGCAGCGTTACGGGGGCAGGGGCCTTCTACGAGCAGTACTTC.

In this sample, this clone turned up many times. The chain carries TRBV6-5 and TRBJ2-5; D might be TRBD1 (6 bases). CDR1 and CDR2 from the germline V gene are MNHEY and SVGAGI. The V gene lost 2 bases and the J gene lost 3 bases, with 16 bases spanning the gap. This CDR3 region has 16 residues. The CDR3 reads CASSYEPRTAEETQYF. In DNA, the CDR3 is TGTGCCAGCAGTTACGAACCCCGGACAGCAGAAGAGACCCAGTACTTC.

This clone has ten or more counts. CDR3 bases: TGTGCCAGCAGCTTAGGGCCCCTCGCTGGCTACGAGCAGTACTTC. Encoded protein: CASSLGPLAGYEQYF. The chain is built from TRBV11-2 and TRBJ2-7; no reliable D call. The V gene's germline CDR1 is SGHAT and CDR2 FQNNGV. Trimming removed 1 base from V and 3 bases from J, with 13 bases in between. CDR3 size: 15 residues.